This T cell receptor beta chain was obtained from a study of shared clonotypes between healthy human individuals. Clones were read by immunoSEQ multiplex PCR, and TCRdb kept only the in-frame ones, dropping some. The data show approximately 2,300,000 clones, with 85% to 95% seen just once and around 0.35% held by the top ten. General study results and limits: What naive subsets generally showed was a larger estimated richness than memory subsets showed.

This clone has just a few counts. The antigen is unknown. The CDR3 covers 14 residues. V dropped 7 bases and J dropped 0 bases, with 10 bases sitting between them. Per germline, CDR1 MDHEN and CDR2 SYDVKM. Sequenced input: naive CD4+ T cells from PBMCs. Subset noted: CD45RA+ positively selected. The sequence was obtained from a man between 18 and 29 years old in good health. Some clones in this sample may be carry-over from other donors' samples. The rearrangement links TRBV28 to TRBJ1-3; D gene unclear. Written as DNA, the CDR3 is TGTGCCAGCACCTCAACCTACTCTGGAAACACCATATATTTT. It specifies CASTSTYSGNTIYF.